The present T cell receptor beta chain was sequenced within a study of blood T cell repertoires in COVID-19. For the study at large: Samples of COVID-19 (acute and convalescent) were obtained from the United States, Italy and Spain.

As processed by the authors: Estimation of nucleated cell counts was performed using reference gene primer amplification. Sequenced by immunoSEQ multiplex PCR; TCRdb stores in-frame clones only, minus some. V and J calls and clone size are as listed in that table; D and trimming were resolved from the DNA. Of a few hundred thousand clones listed, about nine tenths were seen once; the top ten hold 1%. The ends were cut back, 1 base at V and 5 bases at J, with 9 bases in the middle. This CDR3 is 13 amino acids long. CDR1 SGHKS and CDR2 YYEKEE come from the germline V gene (reference sequence). The chain combines TRBV5-5 with TRBJ2-5; possibly TRBD1 for D (6 bases). The sample consisted of peripheral blood. This sequence was found in a man in his fifties with active or convalescent COVID-19. CDR3 coding DNA: TGTGCCAGCAGCTTGACAGGGCTTGAGACCCAGTACTTC. This encodes CASSLTGLETQYF.